This TCR beta chain was found in a study of metastatic and nonmetastatic thyroid tumors. Each patient went into thyroid surgery without having received any treatment. Trimming shortened V by 3 bases and J by 7 bases, and 13 bases separated the two germline ends. The CDR3 is 14 amino acids. This clone ranks as medium-sized. TCRdb re-processed the PCR reads through MiXCR. The sample lists tens of thousands of clones, around 16% seen once, with about 4.5% in the top ten. The sequence was collected from a female donor with papillary thyroid cancer or a benign thyroid nodule (not recorded which). Some clones in this sample may be carry-over from other donors' samples. Sequenced: blood. This rearrangement joins TRBV12-3 or TRBV12-4 to TRBJ1-5; possible D gene TRBD1, 6 bases. CDR3 amino acids: CASSFGAGEQPQHF. CDR3 nucleotide sequence: TGTGCCAGCAGTTTCGGGGCAGGGGAACAGCCCCAGCATTTT.